Each of the 22 T cell receptor beta chains below was sequenced from the same sample in a study of shared clonotypes between healthy human individuals. Sequencing was performed with immunoSEQ multiplex PCR; in TCRdb, only in-frame clones are kept and a portion is missing. Of 2,100,000 or so clones listed, about 94% are singletons. Sample: naive CD4+ T cells sorted from blood. The subset was: CD45RA+ positively selected. The receptors were gathered from a man aged 18 to 30 in good health.

This chain links TRBV18 with TRBJ2-7; 12 bases line up with TRBD2. This CDR3 contains 17 residues. Germline V gives CDR1 KGHSH, CDR2 LQKENI. After removal of 4 bases from V and 2 bases from J, the junction contained 9 bases not matched to a gene. CDR3 sequence (DNA): TGTGCCAGCTCACACGGGCTAGCGGGAGGGCCTCCCTACGAGCAGTACTTC. It codes for CASSHGLAGGPPYEQYF. The full variable domain, completed using reference TRBV18 and TRBJ2-7, is NAGVMQNPRHLVRRRGQEARLRCSPMKGHSHVYWYRQLPEEGLKFMVYLQKENIIDESGMPKERFSAEFPKEGPSILRIQQVVRGDSAAYFCASSHGLAGGPPYEQYFGPGTRLTVT.

This clone was counted a single time. Different DNA sequences within this sample yield the same CDR3. The chain joins TRBV18 to TRBJ1-2; no firm D call. This CDR3 has 13 residues. Germline V gene lookup returns CDR1 KGHSH and CDR2 LQKENI. V lost 0 bases, J lost 4 bases, and 6 bases lay in between. The CDR3 coding sequence is TGTGCCAGCTCACCACCCTCCAGCTATGGCTACACCTTC. It specifies CASSPPSSYGYTF.

The CDR3 DNA reads TGTGCCAGAGATAGAAGGGACTACGAGCAGTACTTC. This encodes CARDRRDYEQYF. The V and J genes are TRBV21-1 and TRBJ2-7. TRBV21-1 is a recognized pseudogene. The CDR3 has 12 amino acids.

The V gene is TRBV9, the J gene TRBJ2-3; unclear D gene. Trimming took off 0 bases at V and 2 bases at J, with 7 bases between the two ends. The CDR3 totals 14 residues. Germline CDR1 is SGDLS and CDR2 is YYNGEE. CDR3 residues: CASSVGSYTDTQYF. Here the CDR3 DNA reads TGTGCCAGCAGCGTAGGGTCATACACAGATACGCAGTATTTT.

J is TRBJ2-7 and V is TRBV6-4; either TRBD1 or TRBD2 may supply D (6 bases each). The length of the CDR3 is 14 residues. CDR1 and CDR2 from the germline V gene are MRHNA and SNTAGT. The ends were cut back, 6 bases at V and 3 bases at J, with 15 bases in the middle. This CDR3 reads CASSWRDTHYEQYF. The CDR3 DNA follows: TGTGCCAGCAGCTGGAGGGACACCCACTACGAGCAGTACTTC.

The rearrangement links TRBV30 to TRBJ1-1; D ambiguous. Germline loops: CDR1 GTSNPN, CDR2 SVGIG (reference sequence). Deletions cut 3 bases from V and 2 bases from J, with 7 bases between. The CDR3 covers 12 residues. The CDR3 spells CAWRLVNTEAFF. DNA of the CDR3: TGTGCCTGGAGACTCGTAAACACTGAAGCTTTCTTT.

This chain joins TRBV6-5 and TRBJ1-6; 8 bases agree with TRBD1. The CDR3 totals 15 residues. V gave up 6 bases and J gave up 10 bases; unmatched junction bases: 11. Germline V CDR1 and CDR2: MNHEY, SVGAGI. The DNA for the CDR3 is TGTGCCAGCAGACCGTTGACAGGGGTCCACTCACCCCTCCACTTT. Residues: CASRPLTGVHSPLHF.

The chain recombines TRBV28 with TRBJ2-1, with 8 bases fitting TRBD1. V was clipped by 3 bases and J by 3 bases; unmatched bases: 13. CDR1 is MDHEN and CDR2 is SYDVKM in the germline V gene. This CDR3 spans 18 amino acids. The chain's CDR3 is CASSLDRVNLVGYNEQFF. DNA for the CDR3: TGTGCCAGCAGTTTGGACAGGGTGAACTTAGTCGGCTACAATGAGCAGTTCTTC.

The J gene is TRBJ1-2, the V gene TRBV5-6; D possibly corresponds to TRBD1 (5 bases). The V gene lost 5 bases and the J gene lost 6 bases, with 14 bases spanning the gap. Germline CDR1 and CDR2: SGHDT and YYEEEE. CDR3 length: 13 residues. The DNA for the CDR3 is TGTGCCAGCAGGTTCTGGGGGGAGAATGGCTACACCTTC. Amino acid sequence: CASRFWGENGYTF. Complete variable domain (other parts from reference TRBV5-6 and TRBJ1-2): DAGVTQSPTHLIKTRGQQVTLRCSPKSGHDTVSWYQQALGQGPQFIFQYYEEEERQRGNFPDRFSGHQFPNYSSELNVNALLLGDSALYLCASRFWGENGYTFGSGTRLTVV.

The gene calls are TRBV6-1 and TRBJ2-7; D possibly corresponds to TRBD2 (6 bases). The CDR3 runs 13 residues. With 6 bases removed from V and 3 bases from J, the gap between germline ends came to 12 bases. Looked up from germline, CDR1 is MNHNS and CDR2 is SASEGT. The CDR3 is CASRLGGIYEQYF. The CDR3 region has the DNA TGTGCCAGCAGGCTGGGGGGAATCTACGAGCAGTACTTC.

Only one count was recorded for this clone. The J gene is TRBJ2-1, the V gene TRBV21-1; TRBD2, the D gene given by the table, was not confirmed from the DNA. TRBV21-1 is designated a pseudogene. The CDR3 has 13 residues. CDR3 loop: CASSKALFYEQFF. CDR3 in DNA: TGTGCCAGCAGCAAAGCCCTATTCTATGAGCAGTTCTTC.

The V gene is TRBV11-2, the J gene TRBJ1-1, with 7 nucleotides matching TRBD1. Trimming removed 2 bases from V and 4 bases from J; junction bases left unmatched: 10. This CDR3 is 16 amino acids long. CDR1 is SGHAT, CDR2 FQNNGV, per germline. DNA of the CDR3: TGTGCCAGCAGCTTAATAAAAGGGGGCTTGGGCACTGAAGCTTTCTTT. Its translation is CASSLIKGGLGTEAFF. The whole variable domain, remainder taken from reference TRBV11-2 and TRBJ1-1, is EAGVAQSPRYKIIEKRQSVAFWCNPISGHATLYWYQQILGQGPKLLIQFQNNGVVDDSQLPKDRFSAERLKGVDSTLKIQPAKLEDSAVYLCASSLIKGGLGTEAFFGQGTRLTVV.

This sequence joins TRBV7-9 and TRBJ2-7; the D gene is possibly TRBD1 (6 bases). Trimming stripped 6 bases from V and 5 bases from J, with 11 bases between. Germline CDR1 SEHNR, CDR2 FQNEAQ (reference sequence). This CDR3 is built from 12 residues. CDR3 sequence (DNA): TGTGCCAGCAGTACAGGGTACCACGAGCAGTACTTC. It codes for CASSTGYHEQYF.

The chain uses TRBV10-2 and TRBJ2-2, with D possibly TRBD2 on 5 matching bases. V was clipped by 6 bases and J by 2 bases, with 13 bases between them. Germline V gene lookup returns CDR1 WSHSY and CDR2 SAAADI. The length of the CDR3 is 15 residues. DNA of the CDR3: TGCGCCAGCAGCCCGTGGGGAGAAAACACCGGGGAGCTGTTTTTT. Translating gives CASSPWGENTGELFF.

The rearrangement links TRBV28 to TRBJ2-7; tentatively, D is TRBD2 (6 bases). CDR3 size: 16 residues. Germline CDR1 and CDR2: MDHEN and SYDVKM. Trimming removed 4 bases from V and 0 bases from J, with 16 bases in between. CDR3 coding DNA: TGTGCCAGCAGTTCGGCGGGACTCCCGGGCTCCTACGAGCAGTACTTC. Its protein product is CASSSAGLPGSYEQYF.

This clone was seen just once. This chain links TRBV27 with TRBJ2-7; TRBD1 matches 11 bases. The CDR3 totals 13 residues. CDR1 and CDR2 (germline): MNHEY, SMNVEV (reference sequence). V was pared by 6 bases and J by 6 bases, with 4 bases of the junction left unmatched. CDR3 in DNA: TGTGCCAGCAGCTGGGACAGGGGGGGCGAGCAGTACTTC. Its translation is CASSWDRGGEQYF.

This chain joins TRBV7-2 and TRBJ1-3; D not resolved. Germline-derived CDR1 and CDR2 are SGHTA and FQGNSA. The CDR3 extends over 15 amino acids. V shed 1 base and J shed 0 bases, with 7 bases lying between them. The CDR3 DNA follows: TGTGCCAGCAGCTTAGATCCGGGCTCTGGAAACACCATATATTTT. Translation gives CASSLDPGSGNTIYF.

The chain has TRBV9 and TRBJ1-3; D unresolved. Germline V lookup: CDR1 SGDLS, CDR2 YYNGEE. V gave up 4 bases and J gave up 0 bases, with 11 bases separating them. This CDR3 is built from 15 residues. The CDR3 sequence is CASSSLSSSGNTIYF. The CDR3 DNA reads TGTGCCAGCAGCTCACTCAGTAGCTCTGGAAACACCATATATTTT.

The rearrangement uses TRBV10-2 and TRBJ1-2, with D maybe TRBD1 (6 bases). The CDR3 has 15 amino acids. The ends were cut back, 1 base at V and 2 bases at J, with 11 bases in the middle. Germline V gives CDR1 WSHSY, CDR2 SAAADI. CDR3 protein: CASSELGHLNYGYTF. The CDR3 nucleotides are TGCGCCAGCAGTGAGTTGGGACACCTGAACTATGGCTACACCTTC.

This chain uses TRBV28 with TRBJ1-2; D possibly corresponds to TRBD1 (6 bases). Trimming removed 3 bases from V and 2 bases from J, with 19 bases in between. CDR1 is MDHEN and CDR2 is SYDVKM in the germline V gene. The CDR3 covers 17 residues. The DNA for the CDR3 is TGTGCCAGCAGTTTCGGGGGGCGAACCGGGGTAAACTATGGCTACACCTTC. It specifies CASSFGGRTGVNYGYTF.

The gene calls are TRBV28 and TRBJ1-2; possible D gene TRBD1, 5 bases. Trimming removed 2 bases from V and 4 bases from J, with 11 bases in between. CDR1 and CDR2 (germline): MDHEN, SYDVKM. There are 14 residues in the CDR3. The CDR3 DNA follows: TGTGCCAGCAGTTTAGTGGGGGTTCCCTATGGCTACACCTTC. Translation: CASSLVGVPYGYTF.

This clone is a singleton in its sample. The chain links TRBV6-6 to TRBJ2-3; possibly TRBD2 for D (6 bases). V dropped 5 bases and J dropped 2 bases, with 14 bases sitting between them. The CDR3 loop spans 15 amino acids. CDR1 and CDR2 from the germline V gene are MNHNY and SVGAGI (reference sequence). This chain's CDR3 is CASSTQGTYTDTQYF. The CDR3 bases are TGTGCCAGCAGTACCCAAGGGACTTACACAGATACGCAGTATTTT.